Following are 22 T cell receptor beta chains from one sample sequenced in a study of cytomegalovirus exposure and HLA in healthy donors. PCR employed 60 Vbeta and 13 Jbeta primers. Using immunoSEQ multiplex PCR, the repertoire was profiled, and TCRdb retains in-frame clones only, with some absent. The table records about 89,000 clones, roughly 85% of them present only once. Sequenced material: PBMCs. Receptors were obtained from a man between 35 and 55 years old in good health and CMV-seropositive.

The chain has TRBV19 and TRBJ1-2; 8 bases match TRBD1. Germline loops: CDR1 LNHDA, CDR2 SQIVND (reference sequence). Trimming removed 5 bases from V and 6 bases from J; junction bases left unmatched: 5. CDR3 size: 13 residues. The CDR3 region is CASSDDRGHGYTF. The CDR3 DNA reads TGTGCCAGTAGTGACGACAGGGGCCATGGCTACACCTTC.

J is TRBJ2-7 and V is TRBV5-1, with D tentatively TRBD2 (5 bases). The germline CDR1 and CDR2 sequences are SGHRS and YFSETQ. V was pared by 4 bases and J by 2 bases, with 13 bases between. This CDR3 contains 14 residues. The CDR3, as DNA: TGCGCCAGCAGCCTACTGTTGGGAGCCTACGAGCAGTACTTC. Its translation is CASSLLLGAYEQYF.

V gene TRBV18 combines with J gene TRBJ1-2, with 8 bases aligning to TRBD1. V shed 3 bases, J shed 6 bases, and the junction held 18 bases outside the gene matches. This CDR3 has 18 amino acids. Germline V CDR1 and CDR2: KGHSH, LQKENI. The CDR3 sequence: CASSPPPDTDREVDGYTF. In DNA form, the CDR3 reads TGTGCCAGCTCACCTCCCCCTGATACGGACAGGGAGGTGGATGGCTACACCTTC.

The CDR3 nucleotides read TGTGCCAGCAGCATACAGGGGGTAGGCGAAAAACTGTTTTTT. Amino acid sequence: CASSIQGVGEKLFF. The chain links TRBV5-4 to TRBJ1-4, with 8 bases fitting TRBD1. Germline CDR1 SGHNT, CDR2 YYREEE (reference sequence). Trimming at V came to 4 bases and at J to 8 bases, leaving 7 bases not matched to a gene. This CDR3 contains 14 residues.

J is TRBJ1-1 and V is TRBV29-1; unclear D gene. The CDR3 is 12 amino acids. The germline V gene has CDR1 SQVTM and CDR2 ANQGSEA. V was clipped by 3 bases and J by 4 bases, with 9 bases between them. The CDR3 bases are TGCAGCGTTGATGAGGGAATCACTGAAGCTTTCTTT. Its protein is CSVDEGITEAFF.

About this clone itself: A read error may account for a junction end that differs from germline. The sample has other DNA sequences that encode this CDR3 too. V gene TRBV5-4 combines with J gene TRBJ2-2; 14 positions match TRBD2. Germline values: CDR1 SGHNT, CDR2 YYREEE (reference sequence). This CDR3 is 16 amino acids long. This CDR3 reads CASSSGLAGDTGELFF. The CDR3, as DNA: TGTGCCAGCAGCTCGGGACTAGCGGGAGACACCGGAGAGCTGTTTTTT.

The chain carries TRBV4-1 and TRBJ2-3; tentatively, D is TRBD2 (6 bases). The CDR3 contains 15 residues. V lost 4 bases to trimming and J lost 0 bases, with 11 bases between them. The germline gives CDR1 MGHRA, CDR2 YSYEKL. The CDR3 nucleotides are TGCGCCAGCAGCCCCGGAGGGCACAGCACAGATACGCAGTATTTT. Translating gives CASSPGGHSTDTQYF.

This clone has more than one count but fewer than ten. The gene calls are TRBV25-1 and TRBJ1-4, with D possibly matching TRBD1 (6 bases). CDR3 length equals 14 residues. CDR1 is MGHDK and CDR2 is SYGVNS in the germline V gene. The germline V and J ends were trimmed by 1 base and 8 bases, with 11 bases remaining between them. The CDR3 loop reads CASSESGGREKLFF. The CDR3 nucleotides are TGTGCCAGCAGTGAATCGGGGGGGCGAGAAAAACTGTTTTTT.

CDR3 in DNA: TGTGCCAGCAGCCAAGATCGGGGGGGGAACTATGGCTACACCTTC. This translates into CASSQDRGGNYGYTF. This sequence joins TRBV4-2 and TRBJ1-2, with D tentatively TRBD1 (5 bases). The V and J ends lost 0 bases and 2 bases respectively, with 10 bases between them. The CDR3 covers 15 residues. Germline CDR1 and CDR2: LGHNA and YNFKEQ.

In DNA, the CDR3 is TGTGCCAGTAGTATTCAGGGAAGGTGCGGGCAGTACTTC. Translation: CASSIQGRCGQYF. The chain couples TRBV19 to TRBJ2-7; perhaps TRBD1 as D (5 bases). V lost 3 bases to trimming and J lost 9 bases, with 15 bases between them. CDR3 length equals 13 residues. Per the germline V gene, CDR1 is LNHDA and CDR2 is SQIVND (reference sequence).

Only one count was recorded for this clone. The V call is TRBV6-1, the J call TRBJ1-6, with a possible D match to TRBD1 (5 bases). V was cut by 6 bases and J by 10 bases, with 13 bases left in between. The CDR3 covers 13 residues. CDR1 is MNHNS and CDR2 is SASEGT in the germline V gene. CDR3 in amino acids: CASRGPQPSPLHF. The CDR3 DNA reads as TGTGCCAGCAGGGGGCCCCAGCCCTCACCCCTCCACTTT.

CDR3 in amino acids: CASSLVSSGATRDEQFF. For the CDR3, the DNA is TGCGCCAGCAGCTTGGTTTCTAGCGGGGCAACTCGCGATGAGCAGTTCTTC. The chain recombines TRBV5-1 with TRBJ2-1; 9 bases fit TRBD2. This CDR3 has 17 residues. J lost 8 bases, V lost 0 bases, and 12 bases had no gene match. CDR1 is SGHRS and CDR2 is YFSETQ in the germline V gene.

The V gene is TRBV2, the J gene TRBJ1-2; 10 nucleotides agree with TRBD1. The trim removed 4 bases at V and 4 bases at J, leaving 3 bases unmatched. Germline V gene lookup returns CDR1 SNHLY and CDR2 FYNNEI. The CDR3 is 14 amino acids. CDR3 region: CASSGRDRGYGYTF. The CDR3, as DNA: TGTGCCAGCAGTGGTAGGGACAGGGGCTATGGCTACACCTTC.

This clone was observed once. The chain combines TRBV30 with TRBJ2-3; 12 positions agree with TRBD2. The CDR3 extends over 18 amino acids. The trim removed 1 base at V and 6 bases at J, leaving 14 bases unmatched. CDR1 is GTSNPN, CDR2 SVGIG, per germline (reference sequence). The CDR3 sequence: CAWSDLAGGPFELDTQYF. DNA for the CDR3: TGTGCCTGGAGTGACCTAGCGGGGGGGCCGTTTGAATTGGATACGCAGTATTTT.

The chain joins TRBV13 to TRBJ2-2, with 7 nucleotides matching TRBD1. The CDR3 spans 15 residues. Per the germline V gene, CDR1 is PRHDT and CDR2 is FYEKMQ (reference sequence). Unmatched junction bases numbered 9, after V lost 6 bases and J lost 5 bases. The CDR3 protein is CASSLTGARTGELFF. CDR3 DNA: TGTGCCAGCAGTCTCACAGGGGCGCGGACCGGGGAGCTGTTTTTT.

The chain joins TRBV10-2 to TRBJ2-3, with 11 positions matching TRBD2. Germline assignment: CDR1 WSHSY and CDR2 SAAADI. Trimming removed 0 bases from V and 1 base from J; junction bases left unmatched: 0. The CDR3 is 16 amino acids. For the CDR3, the DNA is TGCGCCAGCAGTGAGTCTAGCGGGAGGGGCACAGATACGCAGTATTTT. It translates to CASSESSGRGTDTQYF.

The CDR3 DNA reads as TGCGCCAGCAGCTCGGGACTAGCGGGAGGGCTTGGGAAGGAGACCCAGTACTTC. Translated: CASSSGLAGGLGKETQYF. The chain uses TRBV5-1 and TRBJ2-5; TRBD2 agrees at 16 bases. Germline loops: CDR1 SGHRS, CDR2 YFSETQ. This CDR3 is built from 18 residues. V lost 3 bases to trimming and J lost 5 bases; unmatched junction nucleotides: 10.

The genes are TRBV14 and TRBJ1-4; D remains unclear. This CDR3 has 14 amino acids. Trimming shortened V by 1 base and J by 2 bases, and 5 bases separated the two germline ends. Germline values: CDR1 SGHDN, CDR2 FVKESK. The CDR3 sequence is CASSQGGTNEKLFF. The CDR3 nucleotides read TGTGCCAGCAGCCAAGGAGGGACTAATGAAAAACTGTTTTTT.

The rearrangement links TRBV28 to TRBJ1-3; D is possibly TRBD1 (6 bases). Looked up from germline, CDR1 is MDHEN and CDR2 is SYDVKM. V lost 6 bases, J lost 8 bases, and 14 bases lay in between. CDR3 length: 13 residues. CDR3 protein: CASRDSTRYTIYF. The CDR3 nucleotides are TGTGCCAGCAGGGACAGCACGAGGTACACCATATATTTT. The whole variable domain, remainder taken from reference TRBV28 and TRBJ1-3, is DVKVTQSSRYLVKRTGEKVFLECVQDMDHENMFWYRQDPGLGLRLIYFSYDVKMKEKGDIPEGYSVSREKKERFSLILESASTNQTSMYLCASRDSTRYTIYFGEGSWLTVV.

The chain combines TRBV27 with TRBJ2-1; TRBD1 aligns across 8 bases. CDR1 and CDR2 from the germline V gene are MNHEY and SMNVEV (reference sequence). The ends lost 5 bases at V and 6 bases at J; junction bases unmatched: 18. This CDR3 contains 18 residues. CDR3 amino acids: CASSPWGQGAYTINEQFF. Here the CDR3 DNA reads TGTGCCAGCAGTCCATGGGGCCAGGGGGCATACACGATCAATGAGCAGTTCTTC.

This chain links TRBV6-1 with TRBJ1-6, with TRBD1 as a possible D gene (6 bases). The CDR3 consists of 12 residues. Germline CDR1 reads MNHNS; CDR2 reads SASEGT. Trimming shortened V by 6 bases and J by 8 bases, and 8 bases separated the two germline ends. CDR3 nucleotide sequence: TGTGCCAGCAGACAGGGAGATTCACCCCTCCACTTT. Amino acid sequence: CASRQGDSPLHF.

The chain links TRBV6-5 to TRBJ1-6, with TRBD1 matching over 7 bases. This CDR3 has 14 residues. J was trimmed by 9 bases and V by 7 bases; bases with no gene match: 9. Germline CDR1 MNHEY, CDR2 SVGAGI. This CDR3 is CASKEGALVSPLHF. CDR3 nucleotides: TGTGCCAGCAAGGAGGGGGCTTTGGTTTCACCCCTCCACTTT.